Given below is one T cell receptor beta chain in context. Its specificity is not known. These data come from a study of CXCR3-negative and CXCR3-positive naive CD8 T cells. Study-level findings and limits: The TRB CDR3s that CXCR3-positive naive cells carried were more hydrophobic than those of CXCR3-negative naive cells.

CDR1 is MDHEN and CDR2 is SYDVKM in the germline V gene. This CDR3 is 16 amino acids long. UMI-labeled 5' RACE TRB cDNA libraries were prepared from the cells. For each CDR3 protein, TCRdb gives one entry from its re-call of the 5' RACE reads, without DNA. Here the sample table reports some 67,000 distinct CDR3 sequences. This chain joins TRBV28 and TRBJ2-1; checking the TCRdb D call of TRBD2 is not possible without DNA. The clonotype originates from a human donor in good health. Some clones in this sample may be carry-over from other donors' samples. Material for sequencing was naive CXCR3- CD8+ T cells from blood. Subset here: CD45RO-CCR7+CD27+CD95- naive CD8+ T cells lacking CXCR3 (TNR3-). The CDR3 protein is CASISRRTSVADEQFF.